The clone carrying this T cell receptor (beta chain) was counted between two and nine times. Antigen: not known. This sample was taken from a study of CD8 T cells in ankylosing spondylitis. TCRdb analysed the 5' RACE reads with MiXCR anew, one entry per CDR3 protein. Seen here are about 90,000 distinct CDR3 sequences, about 8.3% observed once, and the top ten hold 30% to 35%. V lost 0 bases to trimming and J lost 4 bases, with 13 bases between them. CDR1 and CDR2 (germline): DFQATT, SNEGSKA (reference sequence). The CDR3 consists of 15 residues. Broader study findings: Some motif variants were previously reported in reactive arthritis synovial fluid and blood. Characteristic, it appeared, of ankylosing spondylitis blood was a TCR beta motif of about eight highly homologous variants. Disease-linked clones were found to be CD8+ and relatively rare in peripheral blood.

This chain connects TRBV20-1 to TRBJ1-5; TRBD1 might be the D (6 bases). The material sequenced was blood, either unsorted or a sorted T cell fraction (not recorded which). The TCR comes from a male donor with ankylosing spondylitis. CDR3 protein: CSAREDRSINQPQHF. The CDR3 nucleotides read TGCAGTGCTAGAGAGGACAGATCAATTAATCAGCCCCAGCATTTT.